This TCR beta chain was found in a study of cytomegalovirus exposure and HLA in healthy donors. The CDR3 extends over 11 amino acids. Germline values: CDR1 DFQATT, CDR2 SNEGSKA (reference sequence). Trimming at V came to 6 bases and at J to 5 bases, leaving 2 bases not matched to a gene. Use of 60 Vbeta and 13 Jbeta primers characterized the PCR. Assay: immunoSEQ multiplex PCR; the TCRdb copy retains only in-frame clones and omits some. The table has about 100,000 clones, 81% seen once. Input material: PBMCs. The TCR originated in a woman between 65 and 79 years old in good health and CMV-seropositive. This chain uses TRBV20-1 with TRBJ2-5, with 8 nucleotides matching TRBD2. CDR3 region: CSAQREETQYF. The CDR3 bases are TGCAGTGCGCAGCGGGAGGAGACCCAGTACTTC.